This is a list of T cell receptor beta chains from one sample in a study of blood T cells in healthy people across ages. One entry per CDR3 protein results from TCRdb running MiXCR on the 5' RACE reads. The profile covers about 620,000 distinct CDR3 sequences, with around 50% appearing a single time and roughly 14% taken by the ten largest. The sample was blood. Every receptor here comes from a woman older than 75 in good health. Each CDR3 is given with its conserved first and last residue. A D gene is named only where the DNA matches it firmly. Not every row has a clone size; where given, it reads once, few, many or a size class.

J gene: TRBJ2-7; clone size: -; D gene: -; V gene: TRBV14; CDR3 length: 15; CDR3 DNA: TGTGCCAGCAGCCACCGACAGGCGCTCTCCTACGAGCAGTACTTC; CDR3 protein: CASSHRQALSYEQYF
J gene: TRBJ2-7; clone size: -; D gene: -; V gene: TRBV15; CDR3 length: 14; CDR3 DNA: TGTGCCACCAGCAGAGATGTCAGCTCCTACGAGCAGTACTTC; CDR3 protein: CATSRDVSSYEQYF
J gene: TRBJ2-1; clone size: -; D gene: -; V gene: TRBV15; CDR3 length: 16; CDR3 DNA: TGTGCCACCAGCAGAGACGGTGGCCTACGAGGCAATGAGCAGTTCTTC; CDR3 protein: CATSRDGGLRGNEQFF
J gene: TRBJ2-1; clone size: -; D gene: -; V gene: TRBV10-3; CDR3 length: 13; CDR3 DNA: TGTGCCATCAGTGAATTTGTGGGTAATGAGCAGTTCTTC; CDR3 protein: CAISEFVGNEQFF
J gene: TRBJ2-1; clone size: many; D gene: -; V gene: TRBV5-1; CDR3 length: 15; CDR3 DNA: TGCGCCAGCAGCTTGTCCTCTAGCTCCTACAATGAGCAGTTCTTC; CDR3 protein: CASSLSSSSYNEQFF
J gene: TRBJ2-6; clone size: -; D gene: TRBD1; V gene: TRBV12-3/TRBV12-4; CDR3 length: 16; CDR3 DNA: TGTGCCAGCGGGGACAGTTTAAGCTCTGGGGCCAACGTCCTGACTTTC; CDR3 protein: CASGDSLSSGANVLTF
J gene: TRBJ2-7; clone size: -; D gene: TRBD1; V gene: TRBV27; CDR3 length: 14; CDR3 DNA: TGTGCCAGCAGTTTATGGGACAGGGACGACGAGCAGTACTTC; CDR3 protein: CASSLWDRDDEQYF
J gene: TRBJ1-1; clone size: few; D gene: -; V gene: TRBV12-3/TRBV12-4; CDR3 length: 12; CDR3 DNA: TGTGCCAGCAGTTTTGGGGGGGGTGAAGCTTTCTTT; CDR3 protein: CASSFGGGEAFF
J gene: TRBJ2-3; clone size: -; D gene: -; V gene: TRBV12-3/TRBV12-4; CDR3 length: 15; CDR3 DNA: TGTGCCAGCAGTCCCCTCGGCGGAGGCACAGATACGCAGTATTTT; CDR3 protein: CASSPLGGGTDTQYF
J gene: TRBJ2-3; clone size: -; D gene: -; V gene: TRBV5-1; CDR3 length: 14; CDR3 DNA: TGCGCCAGCAGCTTGGTCGACAGCACAGCTACGCAGTATTTT; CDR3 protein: CASSLVDSTATQYF
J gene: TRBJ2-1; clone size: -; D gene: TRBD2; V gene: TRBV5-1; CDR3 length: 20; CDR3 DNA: TGCGCCAGCAGCCTGAGGCGGGAGAAATCAGGCGCCAGGTACCTGGCTGAGCAGTTCTTC; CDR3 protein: CASSLRREKSGARYLAEQFF
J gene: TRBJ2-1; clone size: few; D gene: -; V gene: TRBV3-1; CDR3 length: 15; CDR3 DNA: TGTGCCAGCAGCCAAGTAGCCGGGAGCAGGAATGAGCAGTTCTTC; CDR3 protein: CASSQVAGSRNEQFF
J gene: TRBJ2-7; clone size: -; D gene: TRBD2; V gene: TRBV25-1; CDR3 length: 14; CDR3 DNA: TGTGCCAGCACGAGCGGGAGGGCCCCCTACGAGCAGTACTTC; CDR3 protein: CASTSGRAPYEQYF
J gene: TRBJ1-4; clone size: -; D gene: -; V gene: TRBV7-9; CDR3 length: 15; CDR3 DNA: TGTGCCAGCAGCCCCCAAACGGCAACTAATGAAAAACTGTTTTTT; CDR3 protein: CASSPQTATNEKLFF
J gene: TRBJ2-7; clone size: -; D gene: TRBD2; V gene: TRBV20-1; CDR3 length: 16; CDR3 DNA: TGCAGTGCTAGGACTAGCGGGGGGGCTCTGGACTACGAGCAGTACTTC; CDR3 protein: CSARTSGGALDYEQYF
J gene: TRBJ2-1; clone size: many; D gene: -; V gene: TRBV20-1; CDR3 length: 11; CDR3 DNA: TGCAGTGCCGCATGGGACAATGAGCAGTTCTTC; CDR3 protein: CSAAWDNEQFF
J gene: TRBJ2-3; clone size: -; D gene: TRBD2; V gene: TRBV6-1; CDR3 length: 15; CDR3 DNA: TGTGCCAGCAGTGAAGCCCTAGCGGGAGCCAGATACGCGTATTTT; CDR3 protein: CASSEALAGARYAYF
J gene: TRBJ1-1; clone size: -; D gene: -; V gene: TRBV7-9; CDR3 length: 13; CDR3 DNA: TGTGCCAGCAGCCGCCCCCGGGAGATTAAAGCTTTCTTT; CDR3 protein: CASSRPREIKAFF
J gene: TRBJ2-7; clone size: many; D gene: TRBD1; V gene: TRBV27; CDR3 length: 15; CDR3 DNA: TGTGCCAGCAGTTTAGCCGGGACAGGGTCCTACGAGCAGTACTTC; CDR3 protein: CASSLAGTGSYEQYF
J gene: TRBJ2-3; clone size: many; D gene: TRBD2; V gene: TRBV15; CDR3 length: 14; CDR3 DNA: TGTGCCACCAGCCGTCGGGGGGACACAGATACGCAGTATTTT; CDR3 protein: CATSRRGDTDTQYF
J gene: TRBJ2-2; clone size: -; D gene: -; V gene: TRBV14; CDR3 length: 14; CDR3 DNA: TGTGCCAGCAGCCGCCGAGGGGGCACCGGGGAGCTGTTTTTT; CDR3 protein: CASSRRGGTGELFF
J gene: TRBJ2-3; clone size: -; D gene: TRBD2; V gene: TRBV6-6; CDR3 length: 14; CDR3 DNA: TGTGCCAGCAGTCTACGGACTAGCTCCGATACGCAGTATTTT; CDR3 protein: CASSLRTSSDTQYF
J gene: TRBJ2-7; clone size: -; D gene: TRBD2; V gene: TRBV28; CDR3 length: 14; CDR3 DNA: TGTGCCAGCAGTCTCGGACTAGCGAGCCACGAGCAGTACTTC; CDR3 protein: CASSLGLASHEQYF
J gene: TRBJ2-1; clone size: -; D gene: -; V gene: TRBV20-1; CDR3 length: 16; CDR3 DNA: TGCAGTGCTAGAGATCCCCGGGGCGGGGTTTGGAATGAGCAGTTCTTC; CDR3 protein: CSARDPRGGVWNEQFF
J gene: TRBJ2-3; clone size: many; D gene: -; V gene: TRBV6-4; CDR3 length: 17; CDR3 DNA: TGTGCCAGCAGTGACGTCCGACACCGACAGCTTGCAGATACGCAGTATTTT; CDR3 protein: CASSDVRHRQLADTQYF
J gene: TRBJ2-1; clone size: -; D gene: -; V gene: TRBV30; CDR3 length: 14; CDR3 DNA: TGTGCCTGGAGTATGGGATCTGGAGGTAATGAGCAGTTCTTC; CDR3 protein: CAWSMGSGGNEQFF
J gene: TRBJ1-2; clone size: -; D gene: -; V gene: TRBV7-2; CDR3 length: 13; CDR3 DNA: TGTGCCAGCAGCTTAAAGGGGACCCTTGGCTACACCTTC; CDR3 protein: CASSLKGTLGYTF
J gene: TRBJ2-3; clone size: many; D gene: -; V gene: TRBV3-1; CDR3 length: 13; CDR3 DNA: TGTGCCAGCAGCCAAGGTGAAGGGGATACGCAGTATTTT; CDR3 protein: CASSQGEGDTQYF
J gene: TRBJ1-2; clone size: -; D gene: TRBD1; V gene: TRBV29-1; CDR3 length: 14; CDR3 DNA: TGCAGCATCTTACCTCCCGGGACAGGCGATGGCTACACCTTC; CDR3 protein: CSILPPGTGDGYTF
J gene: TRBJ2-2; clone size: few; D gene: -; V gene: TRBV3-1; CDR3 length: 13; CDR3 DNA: TGTGCCAGCAGCCAACTAAACACCGGGGAGCTGTTTTTT; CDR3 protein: CASSQLNTGELFF
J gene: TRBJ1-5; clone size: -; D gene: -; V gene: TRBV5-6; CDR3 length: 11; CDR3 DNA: TGTGCCAGCAGCTTCTTTCGGCCCCAGCATTTT; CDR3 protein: CASSFFRPQHF
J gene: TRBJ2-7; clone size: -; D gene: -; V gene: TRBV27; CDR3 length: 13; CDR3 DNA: TGTGCCAGCAGTTTAGTCTGGGGCTACGAGCAGTACTTC; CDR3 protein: CASSLVWGYEQYF
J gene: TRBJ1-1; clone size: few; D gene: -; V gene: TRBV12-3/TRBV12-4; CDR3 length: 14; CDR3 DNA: TGTGCCAGCAGTTCCTCACAACGGAACACTGAAGCTTTCTTT; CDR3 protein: CASSSSQRNTEAFF
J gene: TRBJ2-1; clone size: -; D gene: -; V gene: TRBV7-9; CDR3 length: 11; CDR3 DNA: TGTGCCAGCAGAACAGGGAATGAGCAGTTCTTC; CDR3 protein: CASRTGNEQFF
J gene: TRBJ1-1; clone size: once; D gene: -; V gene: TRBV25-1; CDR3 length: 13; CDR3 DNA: TGTGCCAGCAGTTACTTAGTGAACACTGAAGCTTTCTTT; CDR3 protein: CASSYLVNTEAFF
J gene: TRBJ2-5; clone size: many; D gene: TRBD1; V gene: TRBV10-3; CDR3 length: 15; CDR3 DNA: TGTGCCATCAGTGACGACAGGGTTCTCCAAGAGACCCAGTACTTC; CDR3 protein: CAISDDRVLQETQYF
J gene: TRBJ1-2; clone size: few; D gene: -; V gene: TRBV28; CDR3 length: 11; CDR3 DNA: TGTGCCAGCAGCCAAAGCCATGGCTACACCTTC; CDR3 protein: CASSQSHGYTF
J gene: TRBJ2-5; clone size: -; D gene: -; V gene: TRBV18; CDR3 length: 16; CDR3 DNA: TGTGCCAGCTCACCACCAGGACAGAACCCAGGGGGGACCCAGAACTTC; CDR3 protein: CASSPPGQNPGGTQNF
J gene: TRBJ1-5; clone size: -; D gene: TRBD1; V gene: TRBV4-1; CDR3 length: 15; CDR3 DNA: TGCGCCAGCAGCCAAACCGGGACAGAAAATCAGCCCCAGCATTTT; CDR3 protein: CASSQTGTENQPQHF
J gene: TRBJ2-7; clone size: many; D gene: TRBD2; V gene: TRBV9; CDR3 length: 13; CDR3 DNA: TGTGCCAGCAGCCCCAGCGGGATTTACGAGCAGTACTTC; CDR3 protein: CASSPSGIYEQYF
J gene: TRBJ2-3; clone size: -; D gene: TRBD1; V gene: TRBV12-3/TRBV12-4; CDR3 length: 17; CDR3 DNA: TGTGCCAGCAGTTTACCTAGACAGGGGCCTAGCACAGATACGCAGTATTTT; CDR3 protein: CASSLPRQGPSTDTQYF
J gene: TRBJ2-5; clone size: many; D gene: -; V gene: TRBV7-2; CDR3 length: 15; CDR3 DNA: TGTGCCAGCAGCCCATACGGGAGCGATCAAGAGACCCAGTACTTC; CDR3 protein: CASSPYGSDQETQYF
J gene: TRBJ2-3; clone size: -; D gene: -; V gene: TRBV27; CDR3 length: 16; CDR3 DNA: TGTGCCAGCTTCTCGGGAACGGGGATCGGCACAGATACGCAGTATTTT; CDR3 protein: CASFSGTGIGTDTQYF
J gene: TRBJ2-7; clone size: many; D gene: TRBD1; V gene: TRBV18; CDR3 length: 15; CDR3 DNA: TGTGCCAGCTCACCCTCCCCGACAGGGTCCTACGAGCAGTACTTC; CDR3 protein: CASSPSPTGSYEQYF
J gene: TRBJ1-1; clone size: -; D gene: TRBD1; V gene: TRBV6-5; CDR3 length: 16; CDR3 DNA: TGTGCCAGCAGTCCCCGGACAGGGGGTGTGACAACTGAAGCTTTCTTT; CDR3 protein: CASSPRTGGVTTEAFF
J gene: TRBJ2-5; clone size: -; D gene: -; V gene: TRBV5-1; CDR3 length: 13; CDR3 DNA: TGCGCCAGCAGCTTGGACCGGGCCAATGAGCAGTACTTC; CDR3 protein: CASSLDRANEQYF
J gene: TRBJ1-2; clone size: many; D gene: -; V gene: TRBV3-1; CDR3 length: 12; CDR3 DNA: TGTGCCAGCAGCCAAGGCCCTTATGGCTACACCTTC; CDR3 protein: CASSQGPYGYTF
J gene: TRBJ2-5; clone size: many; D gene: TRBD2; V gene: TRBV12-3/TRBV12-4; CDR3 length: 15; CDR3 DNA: TGTGCCAGCAGTTTAGGACTAGCGGATCAAGAGACCCAGTACTTC; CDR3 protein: CASSLGLADQETQYF
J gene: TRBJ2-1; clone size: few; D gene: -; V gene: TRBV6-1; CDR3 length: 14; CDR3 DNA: TGTGCCAGCAGTCCCAGGGGTACCTACAATGAGCAGTTCTTC; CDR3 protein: CASSPRGTYNEQFF
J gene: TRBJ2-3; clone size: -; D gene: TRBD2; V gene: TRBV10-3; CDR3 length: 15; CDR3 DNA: TGTGCCATCAGTGCCCTAGCGGGGGACACAGATACGCAGTATTTT; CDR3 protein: CAISALAGDTDTQYF
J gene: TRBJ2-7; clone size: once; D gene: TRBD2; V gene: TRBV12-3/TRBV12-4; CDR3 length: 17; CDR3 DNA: TGTGCCAGCAGTTTAGCGGGACTAGCGGGAGTGTCCTACGAGCAGTACTTC; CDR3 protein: CASSLAGLAGVSYEQYF
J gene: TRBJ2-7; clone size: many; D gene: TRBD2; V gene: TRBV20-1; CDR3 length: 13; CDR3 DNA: TGCAGTGCGGGACTAGCGGCCGCCTACGAGCAGTACTTC; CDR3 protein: CSAGLAAAYEQYF
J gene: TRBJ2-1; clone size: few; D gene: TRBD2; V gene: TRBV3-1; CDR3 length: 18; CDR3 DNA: TGTGCCAGCAGCCTTGAGAATCCCCGGGGGGGCGGCTACAATGAGCAGTTCTTC; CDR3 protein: CASSLENPRGGGYNEQFF
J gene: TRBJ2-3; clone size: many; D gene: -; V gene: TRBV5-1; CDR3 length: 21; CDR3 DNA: TGCGCCAGCAGCTTGGTGACCGAACTCCCCCGGGGCTCGGATGTGACAGATACGCAGTATTTT; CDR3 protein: CASSLVTELPRGSDVTDTQYF
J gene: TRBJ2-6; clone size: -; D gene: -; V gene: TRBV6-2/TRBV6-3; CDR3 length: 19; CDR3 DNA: TGTGCCAGCAGCTCACGGTACGGTGTCCTCAACTCTGGGGCCAACGTCCTGACTTTC; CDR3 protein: CASSSRYGVLNSGANVLTF
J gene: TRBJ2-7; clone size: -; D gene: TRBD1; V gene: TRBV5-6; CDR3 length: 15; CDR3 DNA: TGTGCCAGCAGCTTTGGGCCAGGGGGCTCCTACGAGCAGTACTTC; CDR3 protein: CASSFGPGGSYEQYF
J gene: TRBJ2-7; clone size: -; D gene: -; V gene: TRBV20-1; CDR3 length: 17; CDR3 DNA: TGCAGTGCCGACTCCTCGGAGATCGGGAGACTTCCCTACGAGCAGTACTTC; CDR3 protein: CSADSSEIGRLPYEQYF
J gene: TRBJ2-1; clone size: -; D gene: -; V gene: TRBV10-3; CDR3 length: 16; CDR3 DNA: TGTGCCATCAGCACAGGCACTAGTGAGGTAAAATATGAGCAGTTCTTC; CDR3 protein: CAISTGTSEVKYEQFF
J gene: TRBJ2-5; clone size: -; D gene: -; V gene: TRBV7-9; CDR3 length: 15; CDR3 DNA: TGTGCCAGCAGCCCACGGGGGACCCGGAATTGGAAGCAGTACTTC; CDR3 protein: CASSPRGTRNWKQYF
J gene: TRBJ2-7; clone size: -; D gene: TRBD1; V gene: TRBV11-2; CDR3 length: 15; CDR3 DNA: TGTGCCAGCAGCTTAAATACGGGACAGCCCTACGAGCAGTACTTC; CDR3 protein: CASSLNTGQPYEQYF